Below, 3 T cell receptor beta chains from the same sample are listed, as sequenced in a study of blood T cell repertoires in COVID-19. Assay used: immunoSEQ multiplex PCR; TCRdb lists only in-frame clones, some missing. The sample has some 59,000 clones, about three quarters seen once. Sequenced input: peripheral blood. The receptors here all came from a man aged 30-40 years with COVID-19, enrolled during active disease.

CDR3 residues: CASSYSGQRSTEAFF. The CDR3 DNA sequence: TGTGCCAGCAGTTATTCGGGACAGCGCTCCACTGAAGCTTTCTTT. The chain recombines TRBV6-5 with TRBJ1-1, with 7 bases that match TRBD1. V shed 3 bases, J shed 4 bases, and the junction held 8 bases outside the gene matches. Germline V gene lookup returns CDR1 MNHEY and CDR2 SVGAGI. This CDR3 spans 15 amino acids.

Only one count was recorded for this clone. The chain recombines TRBV18 with TRBJ1-6, with 12 bases matching TRBD1. The CDR3 totals 15 residues. CDR1 is KGHSH and CDR2 is LQKENI in the germline V gene. V trimming: 3 bases; J trimming: 8 bases; junction bases outside the gene matches: 2. The chain's CDR3 is CASSPGQGADSPLHF. The CDR3, as DNA: TGTGCCAGCTCACCGGGACAGGGGGCGGATTCACCCCTCCACTTT.

This clone was found once. The V gene is TRBV6-5, the J gene TRBJ2-2; D unclear. Trimming took off 5 bases at V and 11 bases at J, with 21 bases between the two ends. The germline V gene has CDR1 MNHEY and CDR2 SVGAGI. The CDR3 is 15 residues long. CDR3 sequence reads: CASSNSVRGSAELFF. CDR3 nucleotides: TGTGCCAGCAGTAATTCGGTTCGCGGTTCGGCAGAGCTGTTTTTT.